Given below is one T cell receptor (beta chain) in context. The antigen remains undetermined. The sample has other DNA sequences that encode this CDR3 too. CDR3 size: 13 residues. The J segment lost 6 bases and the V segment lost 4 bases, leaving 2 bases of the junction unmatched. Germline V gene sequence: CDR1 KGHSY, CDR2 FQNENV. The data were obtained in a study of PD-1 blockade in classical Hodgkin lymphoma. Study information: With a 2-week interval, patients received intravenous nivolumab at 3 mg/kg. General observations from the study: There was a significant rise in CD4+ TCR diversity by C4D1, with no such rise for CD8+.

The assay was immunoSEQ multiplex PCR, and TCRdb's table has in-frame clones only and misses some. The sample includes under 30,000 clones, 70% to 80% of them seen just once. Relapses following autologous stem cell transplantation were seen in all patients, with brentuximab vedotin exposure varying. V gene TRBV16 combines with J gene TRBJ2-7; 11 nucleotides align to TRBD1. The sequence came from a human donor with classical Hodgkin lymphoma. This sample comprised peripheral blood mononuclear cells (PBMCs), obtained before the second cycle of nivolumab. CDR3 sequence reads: CASSRDRGTEQYF. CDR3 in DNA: TGTGCCAGCAGCCGGGACAGGGGGACCGAGCAGTACTTC.